The source of this T cell receptor (beta chain) is a study of type 1 regulatory T cells. Study overall: T-allo10 is an in vitro-generated, Tr1-enriched CD4 T cell product specific for alloantigen.

Comment on this clonotype: Its antigen is unidentified.

TCRdb passed the reads through MiXCR, listing each CDR3 protein once. The data contain 20,000 to 25,000 distinct CDR3 sequences, around 70% of them singletons. This CDR3 comprises 12 residues. CDR1 ENHRY and CDR2 SYGVKD come from the germline V gene. V was shortened by 4 bases and J by 6 bases, with 10 bases between the two germline ends. The graft donor-derived T-allo10 cells reportedly recognize host alloantigens, are anergic, and suppress alloantigen-specifically. The clonotype originates from a human donor in good health. The specimen was cultured T cells, either the whole culture or a sorted T cell fraction (not recorded which). The subset was: Tr1-enriched cell product generated in vitro against host alloantigens. The chain carries TRBV10-3 and TRBJ2-7; D remains ambiguous. The CDR3 reads CAISGVSFEQYF. DNA for the CDR3: TGTGCCATCAGTGGGGTCAGCTTCGAGCAGTACTTC.